The present T cell receptor (beta chain) was sequenced within a study of cytomegalovirus exposure and HLA in healthy donors. Regarding the study as a whole: Later on, an analysis found that several of the most significant clusters appeared to be linked to common viral pathogens, which included parvovirus B19.

Primers included in the PCR were 60 Vbeta and 13 Jbeta primers. TCRdb's table, derived via immunoSEQ multiplex PCR, lists solely in-frame clones and lacks some. This table holds roughly 180,000 clones, under 85% found once. On this clone: Its antigen is as yet unknown.

The CDR3 covers 14 residues. V lost 4 bases and J 1 base, leaving 11 bases between the germline ends. Germline lookup yields CDR1 SGHNT and CDR2 YYREEE (reference sequence). The sequenced sample consisted of PBMCs. V and J are TRBV5-4 and TRBJ1-1; D not certain. This TCR was sampled from a man younger than 30 in good health and CMV-seronegative. CDR3 DNA sequence: TGTGCCAGCAGCATCCAGAGACAGAACACTGAAGCTTTCTTT. It codes for CASSIQRQNTEAFF.